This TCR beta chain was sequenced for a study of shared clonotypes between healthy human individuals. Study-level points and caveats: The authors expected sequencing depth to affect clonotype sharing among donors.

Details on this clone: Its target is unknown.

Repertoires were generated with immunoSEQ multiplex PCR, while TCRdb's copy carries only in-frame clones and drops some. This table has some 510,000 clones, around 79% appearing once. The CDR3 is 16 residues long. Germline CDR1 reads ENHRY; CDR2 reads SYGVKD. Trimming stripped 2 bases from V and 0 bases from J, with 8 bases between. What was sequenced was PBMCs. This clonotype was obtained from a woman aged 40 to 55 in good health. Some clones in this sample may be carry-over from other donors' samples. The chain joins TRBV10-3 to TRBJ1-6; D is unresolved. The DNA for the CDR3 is TGTGCCATCAGTGAGACGGAGACCTCCTATAATTCACCCCTCCACTTT. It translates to CAISETETSYNSPLHF.